These 26 T cell receptor beta chains came from one sample sequenced in a study of patients and donors after allogeneic stem cell transplantation. MiXCR was run by TCRdb on the RT-PCR reads, yielding one entry per CDR3 protein. The sample consists of about 25,000 distinct CDR3 sequences, 8.1% of them appearing once. Sequenced material: blood, either unsorted or a sorted T cell fraction (not recorded which). The source of these receptors is a human donor who was either an allogeneic HSCT recipient or a stem cell or donor lymphocyte infusion donor (not recorded which). It is not recorded whose cells these are; they may come from a transplant donor.

Only a few counts were recorded for this clonotype. The V and J genes are TRBV11-3 and TRBJ2-7; the match to TRBD1 covers 8 bases. CDR1 is SGHNT, CDR2 YENEEA, per germline. V lost 5 bases, J lost 3 bases, and 9 bases stayed unmatched. The CDR3 is 15 amino acids. CDR3 region: CASSTRTGIYYEQYF. For the CDR3, the DNA is TGTGCCAGCAGCACCCGGACAGGGATTTACTACGAGCAGTACTTC.

J is TRBJ2-6 and V is TRBV7-9, with D possibly matching TRBD2 (6 bases). V lost 3 bases, J lost 4 bases, and 10 bases lay in between. The CDR3 is made up of 15 amino acids. Germline V gene sequence: CDR1 SEHNR, CDR2 FQNEAQ (reference sequence). CDR3 sequence (DNA): TGTGCCAGCAGCTTGGTGGGGAGGGGGGCCAACGTCCTGACTTTC. The encoded protein is CASSLVGRGANVLTF.

This chain joins TRBV29-1 and TRBJ1-5; tentatively, D is TRBD1 (6 bases). Germline V gene data show CDR1 as SQVTM and CDR2 as ANQGSEA. V lost 4 bases and J 6 bases, leaving 13 bases between the germline ends. The CDR3 covers 13 residues. In DNA form, the CDR3 reads TGCAGCGTTGGTTGGGGGGCCGGTCAGCCCCAGCATTTT. This encodes CSVGWGAGQPQHF.

The chain carries TRBV4-1 and TRBJ1-2; a weak D match, TRBD1 (5 bases). This CDR3 region has 16 residues. Trimming stripped 0 bases from V and 7 bases from J, with 18 bases between. Looked up from germline, CDR1 is MGHRA and CDR2 is YSYEKL. In nucleotides, the CDR3 is TGCGCCAGCAGCCAAGATCTTCGGGGGATCTGGGTTGGCTACACCTTC. This gives the protein CASSQDLRGIWVGYTF.

Only one count was recorded for this clonotype. Just one base apart from a much larger clone, this may be a read error. The chain carries TRBV29-1 and TRBJ1-1; D not certain. V lost 7 bases, J lost 2 bases, and 17 bases lay in between. Germline CDR1 SQVTM, CDR2 ANQGSEA. There are 14 residues in the CDR3. The CDR3 DNA sequence: TGCAGCGCCCGACTGGCATCCCGAAACACTGAAGCTTTCTTT. Translated: CSARLASRNTEAFF.

This chain links TRBV5-1 with TRBJ1-1, with 7 bases that match TRBD1. Germline V gene lookup returns CDR1 SGHRS and CDR2 YFSETQ. This CDR3 comprises 13 residues. V was pared by 3 bases and J by 4 bases, with 3 bases of the junction left unmatched. CDR3 residues: CASSSTGFTEAFF. The DNA of the CDR3 is TGCGCCAGCAGCTCGACAGGGTTCACTGAAGCTTTCTTT.

The V and J genes are TRBV11-2 and TRBJ1-6; 7 positions agree with TRBD1. V lost 6 bases to trimming and J lost 7 bases; unmatched junction nucleotides: 6. This CDR3 has 14 residues. In germline, CDR1 is SGHAT, CDR2 FQNNGV. This CDR3 reads CASSYRGRNSPLHF. The CDR3 DNA reads TGTGCCAGCAGTTACAGGGGAAGGAATTCACCCCTCCACTTT. The variable domain in full, with the rest retrieved from reference TRBV11-2 and TRBJ1-6, is EAGVAQSPRYKIIEKRQSVAFWCNPISGHATLYWYQQILGQGPKLLIQFQNNGVVDDSQLPKDRFSAERLKGVDSTLKIQPAKLEDSAVYLCASSYRGRNSPLHFGNGTRLTVT.

The V call is TRBV20-1, the J call TRBJ1-1; TRBD1 is a possible D gene (5 bases). CDR1 and CDR2 from the germline V gene are DFQATT and SNEGSKA (reference sequence). The CDR3 consists of 12 residues. Trimming took off 4 bases at V and 10 bases at J, with 16 bases between the two ends. The CDR3 DNA reads TGCAGTGCTATGGGGGTTGCCGGGACAGCTTTCTTT. Translating gives CSAMGVAGTAFF.

The chain recombines TRBV3-1 with TRBJ2-7; D ambiguous. The CDR3 sequence is 15 residues long. V was clipped by 6 bases and J by 4 bases, with 19 bases between them. Germline values: CDR1 LGHDT, CDR2 YNNKEL (reference sequence). The CDR3 loop is CASSLLGRNPYEQYF. DNA for the CDR3: TGTGCCAGCAGTCTCTTAGGCCGAAACCCATACGAGCAGTACTTC.

This clonotype was detected ten times or more. The J gene is TRBJ2-5, the V gene TRBV29-1; a weak D match, TRBD2 (5 bases). Germline V gene lookup returns CDR1 SQVTM and CDR2 ANQGSEA. V lost 7 bases and J 5 bases, leaving 14 bases between the germline ends. CDR3 length: 12 residues. CDR3 sequence reads: CSALDWRETQYF. DNA of the CDR3: TGCAGCGCTTTAGACTGGAGGGAGACCCAGTACTTC.

In this sample, this clonotype turned up many times. The chain joins TRBV7-9 to TRBJ1-4, with TRBD1 matching 8 bases. This CDR3 region has 15 residues. Germline V gives CDR1 SEHNR, CDR2 FQNEAQ (reference sequence). Trimming at V came to 0 bases and at J to 7 bases, leaving 4 bases not matched to a gene. The CDR3: CASSLAGRGPEKLFF. DNA of the CDR3: TGTGCCAGCAGCTTAGCGGGCAGGGGGCCTGAAAAACTGTTTTTT.

The V gene is TRBV2, the J gene TRBJ2-5; D may be TRBD1 or TRBD2 (7 bases each). Per the germline V gene, CDR1 is SNHLY and CDR2 is FYNNEI. This CDR3 is 14 amino acids long. V lost 4 bases, J lost 2 bases, and 11 bases lay in between. The CDR3 sequence: CASSGQGGQETQYF. The CDR3, as DNA: TGTGCCAGCAGTGGTCAGGGGGGGCAAGAGACCCAGTACTTC.

The rearrangement links TRBV4-2 to TRBJ2-5; D uncertain. This CDR3 is 15 amino acids long. The V end lost 0 bases, the J end lost 5 bases, and 13 bases lay between the germline ends. Germline CDR1 and CDR2: LGHNA and YNFKEQ. CDR3 DNA sequence: TGTGCCAGCAGCCAAGAATCGGCGTATTGGGAGACCCAGTACTTC. This gives the protein CASSQESAYWETQYF.

This clonotype was observed many times. The chain links TRBV29-1 to TRBJ2-1; TRBD1 is a possible D gene (6 bases). The CDR3 is 12 amino acids. Germline CDR1 SQVTM, CDR2 ANQGSEA. Between the trimmed V and J ends, which lost 5 bases and 8 bases, there was a span of 13 bases. The CDR3 region is CSVRDKGHEQFF. CDR3 nucleotides: TGCAGCGTTAGGGACAAGGGACATGAGCAGTTCTTC.

This clonotype was observed a few times. The V gene is TRBV9, the J gene TRBJ2-5; no definite D call. CDR3 length: 15 residues. V lost 0 bases and J 2 bases, leaving 11 bases between the germline ends. The germline V gene encodes CDR1 SGDLS and CDR2 YYNGEE. The CDR3 is CASSVEVSGQETQYF. CDR3 nucleotides: TGTGCCAGCAGCGTAGAAGTCTCGGGTCAAGAGACCCAGTACTTC.

This clonotype has a count of ten or more. The V call is TRBV5-1, the J call TRBJ2-2; D unresolved. V shed 4 bases and J shed 5 bases, with 12 bases lying between them. The CDR3 extends over 14 amino acids. Germline CDR1 SGHRS, CDR2 YFSETQ. CDR3 region: CASSPGPPTGELFF. CDR3 bases: TGCGCCAGCAGCCCGGGCCCCCCGACCGGGGAGCTGTTTTTT.

This clonotype was recorded at least ten times. This chain links TRBV7-9 with TRBJ2-7; D is possibly TRBD1 (5 bases). V was pared by 6 bases and J by 1 base, with 10 bases between. Germline CDR1 reads SEHNR; CDR2 reads FQNEAQ (reference sequence). CDR3 length: 13 amino acids. The CDR3 here is CASRPTGSYEQYF. For the CDR3, the DNA is TGTGCCAGCAGGCCTACAGGTTCCTACGAGCAGTACTTC.

This clonotype was recorded many times. The rearrangement links TRBV5-1 to TRBJ2-7; 8 bases fit TRBD2. Germline V gene sequence: CDR1 SGHRS, CDR2 YFSETQ. The CDR3 runs 18 residues. Trimming removed 1 base from V and 2 bases from J; junction bases left unmatched: 14. CDR3 residues: CASSLYSGNSRGTYEQYF. In nucleotides, the CDR3 is TGCGCCAGCAGCTTGTATAGCGGGAACTCCAGGGGAACCTACGAGCAGTACTTC. The complete variable domain, with remaining parts taken from reference TRBV5-1 and TRBJ2-7, reads KAGVTQTPRYLIKTRGQQVTLSCSPISGHRSVSWYQQTPGQGLQFLFEYFSETQRNKGNFPGRFSGRQFSNSRSEMNVSTLELGDSALYLCASSLYSGNSRGTYEQYFGPGTRLTVT.

The V gene is TRBV4-1, the J gene TRBJ1-1, with TRBD1 matching over 9 bases. The CDR3 is 17 amino acids. Trimming at V came to 0 bases and at J to 0 bases, leaving 5 bases not matched to a gene. The germline gives CDR1 MGHRA, CDR2 YSYEKL. DNA for the CDR3: TGCGCCAGCAGCCAAGACGGGACAGGGATATTGAACACTGAAGCTTTCTTT. Its translation: CASSQDGTGILNTEAFF.

This clonotype occurred many times. In nucleotides, the CDR3 is TGTGCCAGCAGCTTAGAAGTCGGGACAGCTAACTATGGCTACACCTTC. It encodes CASSLEVGTANYGYTF. The V call is TRBV7-9, the J call TRBJ1-2; 7 bases agree with TRBD1. The V segment lost 1 base and the J segment 0 bases; nucleotides outside the gene matches: 5. CDR3 length equals 16 residues. In germline, CDR1 is SEHNR, CDR2 FQNEAQ (reference sequence).

J is TRBJ2-5 and V is TRBV7-2; 10 bases fit TRBD2. Germline trimming cut 2 bases from V and 6 bases from J; bases unmatched to any gene: 6. This CDR3 has 15 amino acids. Germline V CDR1 and CDR2: SGHTA, FQGNSA. The CDR3 here is CASSLSGGAEKTQYF. CDR3 nucleotides: TGTGCCAGCAGCTTAAGCGGGGGGGCAGAAAAGACCCAGTACTTC.

This clonotype was observed at least ten times. The rearrangement uses TRBV5-1 and TRBJ2-1; 7 bases are shared with TRBD1. The CDR3 covers 15 residues. The J segment lost 5 bases and the V segment lost 3 bases, leaving 8 bases of the junction unmatched. CDR1 is SGHRS, CDR2 YFSETQ, per germline. CDR3 loop: CASSYLGTVNNEQFF. Written as DNA, the CDR3 is TGCGCCAGCAGCTACTTGGGGACAGTTAACAATGAGCAGTTCTTC.

This clonotype was observed at least ten times. The chain carries TRBV11-3 and TRBJ1-2; 7 nucleotides match TRBD1. This CDR3 comprises 15 residues. Unmatched junction bases numbered 13, after V lost 5 bases and J lost 7 bases. Germline V CDR1 and CDR2: SGHNT, YENEEA. The DNA for the CDR3 is TGTGCCAGCAGCCTTGGTGGTGCAGGGGGATCTGGCTACACCTTC. It codes for CASSLGGAGGSGYTF.

This clonotype was counted only a few times. V is TRBV28 and J is TRBJ2-1; TRBD2 agrees at 7 bases. This CDR3 has 15 amino acids. The J segment lost 5 bases and the V segment lost 5 bases, leaving 9 bases of the junction unmatched. The germline V gene encodes CDR1 MDHEN and CDR2 SYDVKM. CDR3 DNA: TGTGCCAGCAGTCCCGCGCTGGGGGGGGACAATGAGCAGTTCTTC. It translates to CASSPALGGDNEQFF.

This clonotype was seen ten or more times. The chain has TRBV12-3 or TRBV12-4 and TRBJ1-5; the D is unclear. V lost 5 bases and J lost 4, with 24 bases in between. There are 18 residues in the CDR3. CDR3 in DNA: TGTGCCAGCAGTCCCTGGACGGGGATAGAGGGCAGTAATCAGCCCCAGCATTTT. It specifies CASSPWTGIEGSNQPQHF.

This clonotype was detected many times. The rearrangement uses TRBV3-1 and TRBJ2-7; 9 positions match TRBD1. The CDR3 totals 16 residues. The V segment lost 2 bases and the J segment 6 bases; nucleotides outside the gene matches: 11. CDR1 LGHDT and CDR2 YNNKEL come from the germline V gene (reference sequence). The CDR3 region is CASSQHDRGGSVEQYF. In DNA form, the CDR3 reads TGTGCCAGCAGCCAACATGACAGGGGGGGCTCTGTCGAGCAGTACTTC.